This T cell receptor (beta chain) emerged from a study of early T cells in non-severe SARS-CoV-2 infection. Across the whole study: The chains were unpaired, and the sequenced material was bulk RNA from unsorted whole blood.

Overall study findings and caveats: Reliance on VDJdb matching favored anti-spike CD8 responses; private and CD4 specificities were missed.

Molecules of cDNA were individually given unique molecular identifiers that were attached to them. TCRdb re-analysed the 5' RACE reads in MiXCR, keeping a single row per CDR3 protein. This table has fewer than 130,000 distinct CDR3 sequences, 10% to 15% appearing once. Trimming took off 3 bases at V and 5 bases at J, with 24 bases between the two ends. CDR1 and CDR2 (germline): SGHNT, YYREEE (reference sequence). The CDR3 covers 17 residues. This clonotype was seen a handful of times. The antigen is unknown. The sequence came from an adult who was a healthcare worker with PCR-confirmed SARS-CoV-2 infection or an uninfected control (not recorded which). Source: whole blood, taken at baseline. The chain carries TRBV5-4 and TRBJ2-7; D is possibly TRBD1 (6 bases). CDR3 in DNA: TGTGCCAGCAGCTACGCCCCAGGGGACCCACCTACAAACGAGCAGTACTTC. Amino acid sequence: CASSYAPGDPPTNEQYF.